A selection of T cell receptor beta chains follows, all from one sample in a study of cytomegalovirus exposure and HLA in healthy donors. Measured with immunoSEQ multiplex PCR; TCRdb has only the in-frame clones, and not every one. The data contain a few hundred thousand clones, more than 60% of them singletons. What was sequenced was PBMCs. Source of these receptors: a girl aged 2 to 10 in good health and CMV-seronegative. Each CDR3 is given with its conserved first and last residue. The D gene is left open where the match is weak. Expanded clones get a size class; other rows say once, few or many, or leave the size out.

once,TRBD1,TRBJ1-2,14,TRBV2,CASSGDRGYHGYTF
.,TRBD1,TRBJ1-6,15,TRBV7-9,CASTDIQGIYSPLHF
.,.,TRBJ1-1,13,TRBV6-5,CASRMTANTEAFF
.,TRBD1,TRBJ2-7,15,TRBV5-1,CASSFSRTGVYEQYF
.,TRBD2,TRBJ2-1,17,TRBV5-6,CASSLLSGTTRNNEQFF
.,.,TRBJ2-3,17,TRBV5-1,CASSSQLGRRVADTQYF
once,TRBD2,TRBJ2-3,18,TRBV5-1,CASSSGTSGSGAIDTQYF
once,.,TRBJ2-3,14,TRBV6-1,CASSERGFTDTQYF
.,.,TRBJ1-2,14,TRBV11-2,CASSPIDTNYGYTF
.,.,TRBJ2-1,12,TRBV19,CASSGNGNEQFF
.,TRBD1,TRBJ2-7,13,TRBV27,CASSSTGAYEQYF
.,TRBD1,TRBJ2-7,16,TRBV7-9,CASSSTGTGGGYEQYF
.,TRBD2,TRBJ2-2,16,TRBV5-1,CASSLKGLGVTGELFF
few,TRBD1,TRBJ1-1,17,TRBV7-9,CASRHTQPRTGNTEAFF
.,.,TRBJ1-1,13,TRBV13,CASSFRGLAEAFF
few,TRBD1,TRBJ1-1,14,TRBV18,CASSPTTGGDEAFF
.,.,TRBJ1-5,14,TRBV10-3,CATPTGQGNQPQHF
.,.,TRBJ2-7,15,TRBV27,CASSLGLGGGDEQYF
.,TRBD1,TRBJ1-1,14,TRBV7-9,CASSLAGQGSEAFF
.,TRBD1,TRBJ2-2,12,TRBV6-1,CASRDRVGELFF
.,TRBD2,TRBJ2-3,15,TRBV9,CASSSEGTSVNTQYF
.,TRBD1,TRBJ1-1,15,TRBV30,CAWIPLQGASPIALF
.,.,TRBJ2-1,13,TRBV7-3,CASSSTGSGEQFF
.,.,TRBJ2-5,13,TRBV6-5,CASKGASAGTQYF
.,TRBD1,TRBJ1-1,16,TRBV18,CASSPKRQGGNTEAFF
.,TRBD2,TRBJ2-2,18,TRBV5-1,CASSLEPTSGGNTGELFF
few,TRBD1,TRBJ2-3,15,TRBV7-3,CASSSSIGGSDTQYF
.,TRBD2,TRBJ2-3,15,TRBV11-2,CASSSKREDTDTQYF
.,.,TRBJ1-1,16,TRBV5-4,CASSLYFGTLHTEAFF